Below, 14 T cell receptor beta chains from the same sample are listed, as sequenced in a study of blood T cells in healthy people across ages. Primed by a sample-barcoded 5' primer and a J-beta primer mix, a second PCR proceeded for about 6 to 12 cycles. TCRdb ran MiXCR on the 5' RACE reads and lists one entry per CDR3 protein. Of about a million distinct CDR3 sequences listed, roughly half are singletons. The sample was blood. The receptors derive from a woman aged 55-70 years in good health.

As regards this clonotype: Compared with germline, one end of the junction differs, possibly owing to a read error. V is TRBV3-1 and J is TRBJ1-6; no reliable D call. This CDR3 region has 13 residues. The germline V gene has CDR1 LGHDT and CDR2 YNNKEL (reference sequence). The CDR3 loop reads CASSQGRDSPLHF. The CDR3 DNA reads TGTGCCAGCAGTCAAGGACGGGATTCACCCCTCCACTTT.

Written as DNA, the CDR3 is TGTGCCAGCAGCTTAGGCGGGGGGCGCTTAGAAAACATTCAGTACTTC. Its translation: CASSLGGGRLENIQYF. The chain is built from TRBV7-2 and TRBJ2-4; 8 nucleotides agree with TRBD2. Per germline, CDR1 SGHTA and CDR2 FQGNSA. There are 16 residues in the CDR3. V was pared by 1 base and J by 5 bases, with 7 bases of the junction left unmatched. Full variable domain (rest looked up from reference TRBV7-2 and TRBJ2-4): GAGVSQSPSNKVTEKGKDVELRCDPISGHTALYWYRQSLGQGLEFLIYFQGNSAPDKSGLPSDRFSAERTGGSVSTLTIQRTQQEDSAVYLCASSLGGGRLENIQYFGAGTRLSVL.

V usage is TRBV28 and J usage is TRBJ2-5; TRBD1 matches 9 bases. V lost 4 bases to trimming and J lost 5 bases; unmatched junction nucleotides: 5. The CDR3 covers 14 residues. CDR1 is MDHEN and CDR2 is SYDVKM in the germline V gene. The CDR3 loop is CASSYHRGPETQYF. The CDR3 nucleotides are TGTGCCAGCAGTTACCACAGGGGGCCGGAGACCCAGTACTTC.

CDR3 in amino acids: CASSLSTGGRVEQYF. Here the CDR3 DNA reads TGCGCCAGCAGCCTTAGCACAGGGGGGAGAGTCGAGCAGTACTTC. The genes are TRBV5-1 and TRBJ2-4, with 8 bases matching TRBD1. The DNA matches TRBJ2-7 better at its end, which makes the J call doubtful. The CDR3 totals 15 residues. Germline V CDR1 and CDR2: SGHRS, YFSETQ.

This clonotype occurred a few times. The J gene is TRBJ1-2, the V gene TRBV20-1, with 7 bases aligning to TRBD1. There are 14 residues in the CDR3. Per the germline V gene, CDR1 is DFQATT and CDR2 is SNEGSKA (reference sequence). Losses at the gene ends were 4 bases for V and 8 bases for J; bases not matched to a gene: 13. The CDR3 DNA reads TGCAGTGCTATACGGACAGGAACGGCGGAGGGCTACACCTTC. This sequence encodes CSAIRTGTAEGYTF.

This chain joins TRBV29-1 and TRBJ1-1; tentative D call: TRBD1 (5 bases). V lost 4 bases and J 3 bases, leaving 9 bases between the germline ends. CDR3 length: 12 residues. Germline V lookup: CDR1 SQVTM, CDR2 ANQGSEA. CDR3 amino acids: CSVAPGYTEAFF. The CDR3 nucleotides read TGCAGCGTTGCCCCAGGGTACACTGAAGCTTTCTTT.

The sample holds a few counts of this clonotype. This sequence joins TRBV7-9 and TRBJ2-7, with D possibly matching TRBD1 (6 bases). The V end was cut by 5 bases, the J end by 2 bases, with 28 bases between. The CDR3 has 19 amino acids. Germline V gives CDR1 SEHNR, CDR2 FQNEAQ (reference sequence). The DNA for the CDR3 is TGTGCCAGCAGCACGACCGACACGGACAGCCTAACACCAACCTACGAGCAGTACTTC. It is translated as CASSTTDTDSLTPTYEQYF.

This chain connects TRBV20-1 to TRBJ2-5; D ambiguous. The germline V gene has CDR1 DFQATT and CDR2 SNEGSKA (reference sequence). V shed 2 bases and J shed 1 base, with 5 bases lying between them. The CDR3 is made up of 12 amino acids. CDR3 DNA sequence: TGCAGTGCTAGAAACGGCCAAGAGACCCAGTACTTC. Protein: CSARNGQETQYF.

In this sample, this clonotype turned up a few times. The chain joins TRBV4-3 to TRBJ2-1; D could derive from TRBD1 or TRBD2 (6 bases each). CDR3 length: 16 amino acids. V lost 0 bases and J lost 1, with 10 bases in between. From germline, CDR1 is LGHNA and CDR2 YSLEER. This CDR3 is CASSQDWRGSYNEQFF. CDR3 DNA sequence: TGCGCCAGCAGCCAAGACTGGAGGGGGTCCTACAATGAGCAGTTCTTC.

The chain joins TRBV7-9 to TRBJ2-1, with 8 nucleotides matching TRBD2. This CDR3 spans 19 amino acids. Germline V lookup: CDR1 SEHNR, CDR2 FQNEAQ (reference sequence). With 7 bases clipped from V and 9 bases from J, the junction kept 26 bases outside the gene matches. The CDR3 DNA reads TGTGCCAGCACCATTATATTAGTGACGGGAGGGCCGATTTTGAGTGAGCAGTTCTTC. This sequence encodes CASTIILVTGGPILSEQFF.

The CDR3 here is CASSVGQGDQPQHF. CDR3 bases: TGTGCCAGCAGCGTGGGACAGGGGGATCAGCCCCAGCATTTT. V usage is TRBV9 and J usage is TRBJ1-5; the match to TRBD1 covers 11 bases. The CDR3 runs to 14 residues. The V gene's germline CDR1 is SGDLS and CDR2 YYNGEE. J lost 5 bases, V lost 2 bases, and 0 bases had no gene match.

The chain uses TRBV6-6 and TRBJ1-2; no clear D. The CDR3 has 16 residues. The V gene lost 0 bases and the J gene lost 5 bases, with 16 bases spanning the gap. The germline V gene has CDR1 MNHNY and CDR2 SVGAGI (reference sequence). The CDR3 DNA follows: TGTGCCAGCAGTTACTCCCTCGCGAGTTCTCGTTATGGCTACACCTTC. It yields the protein CASSYSLASSRYGYTF.

This chain links TRBV5-1 with TRBJ2-5; unclear D gene. The CDR3 spans 13 residues. Germline loops: CDR1 SGHRS, CDR2 YFSETQ. The V and J ends lost 4 bases and 1 base respectively, with 8 bases between them. CDR3 DNA sequence: TGCGCCAGCAGCATGCAAGTCCAAGAGACCCAGTACTTC. It encodes CASSMQVQETQYF.

This clonotype was recorded at least ten times. The chain combines TRBV20-1 with TRBJ1-6, with a tentative D call TRBD1 (5 bases). The V gene lost 3 bases and the J gene lost 9 bases, with 12 bases spanning the gap. The CDR3 loop spans 13 amino acids. Germline V gives CDR1 DFQATT, CDR2 SNEGSKA (reference sequence). The CDR3 region has the DNA TGCAGTGCTAGGGGGGGAGAGGGTTCACCCCTCCACTTT. It yields the protein CSARGGEGSPLHF.